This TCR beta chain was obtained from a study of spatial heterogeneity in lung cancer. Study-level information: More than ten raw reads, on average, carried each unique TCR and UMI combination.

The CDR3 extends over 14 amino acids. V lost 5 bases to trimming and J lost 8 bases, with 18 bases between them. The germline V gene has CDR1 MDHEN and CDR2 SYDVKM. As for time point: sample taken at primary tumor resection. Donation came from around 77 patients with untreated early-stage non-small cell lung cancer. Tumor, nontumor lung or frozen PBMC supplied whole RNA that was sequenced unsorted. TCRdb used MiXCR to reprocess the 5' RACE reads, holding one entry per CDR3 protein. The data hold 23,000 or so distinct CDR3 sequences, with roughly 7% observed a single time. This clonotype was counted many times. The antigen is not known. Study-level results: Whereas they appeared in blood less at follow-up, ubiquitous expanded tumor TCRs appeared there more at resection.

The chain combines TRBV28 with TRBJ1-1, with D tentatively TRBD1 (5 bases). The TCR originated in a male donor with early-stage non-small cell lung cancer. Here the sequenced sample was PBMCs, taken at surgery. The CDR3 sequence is CASSDLDDGAEAFF. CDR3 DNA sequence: TGTGCCAGCAGTGATTTAGACGACGGGGCCGAAGCTTTCTTT. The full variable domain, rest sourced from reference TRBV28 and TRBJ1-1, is DVKVTQSSRYLVKRTGEKVFLECVQDMDHENMFWYRQDPGLGLRLIYFSYDVKMKEKGDIPEGYSVSREKKERFSLILESASTNQTSMYLCASSDLDDGAEAFFGQGTRLTVV.